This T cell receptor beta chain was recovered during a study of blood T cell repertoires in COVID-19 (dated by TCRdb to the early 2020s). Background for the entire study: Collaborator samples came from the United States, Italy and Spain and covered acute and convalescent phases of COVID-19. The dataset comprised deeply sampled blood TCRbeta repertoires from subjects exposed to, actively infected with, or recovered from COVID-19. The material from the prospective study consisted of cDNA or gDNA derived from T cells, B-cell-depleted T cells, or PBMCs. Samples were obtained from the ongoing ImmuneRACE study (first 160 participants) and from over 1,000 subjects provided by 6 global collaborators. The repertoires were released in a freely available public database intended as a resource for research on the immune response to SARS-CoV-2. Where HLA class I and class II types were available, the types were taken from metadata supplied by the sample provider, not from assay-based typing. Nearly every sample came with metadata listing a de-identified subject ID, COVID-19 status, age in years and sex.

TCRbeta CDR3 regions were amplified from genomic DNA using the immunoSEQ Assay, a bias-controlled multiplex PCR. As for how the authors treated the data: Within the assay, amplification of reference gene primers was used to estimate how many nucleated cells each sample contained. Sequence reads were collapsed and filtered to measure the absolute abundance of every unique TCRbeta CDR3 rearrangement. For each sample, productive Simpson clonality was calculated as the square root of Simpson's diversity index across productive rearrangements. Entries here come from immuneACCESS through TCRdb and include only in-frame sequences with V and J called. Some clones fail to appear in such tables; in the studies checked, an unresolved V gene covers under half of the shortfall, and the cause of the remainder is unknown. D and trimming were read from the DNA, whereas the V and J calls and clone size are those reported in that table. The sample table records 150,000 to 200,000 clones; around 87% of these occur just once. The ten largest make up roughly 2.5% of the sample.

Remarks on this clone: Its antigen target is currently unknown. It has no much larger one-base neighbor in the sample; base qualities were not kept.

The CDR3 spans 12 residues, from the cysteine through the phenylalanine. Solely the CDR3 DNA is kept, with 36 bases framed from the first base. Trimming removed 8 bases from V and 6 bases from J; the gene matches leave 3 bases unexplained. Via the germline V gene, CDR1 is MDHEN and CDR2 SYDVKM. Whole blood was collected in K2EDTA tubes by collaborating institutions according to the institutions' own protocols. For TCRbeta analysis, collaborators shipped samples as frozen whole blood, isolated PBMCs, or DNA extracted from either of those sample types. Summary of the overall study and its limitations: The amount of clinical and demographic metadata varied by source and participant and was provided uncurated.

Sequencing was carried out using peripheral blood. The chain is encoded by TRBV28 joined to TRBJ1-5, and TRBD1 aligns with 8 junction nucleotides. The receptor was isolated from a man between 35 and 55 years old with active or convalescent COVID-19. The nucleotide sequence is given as TGTGCCAGCTCCACAGGGGGTCAGCCCCAGCATTTT. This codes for CASSTGGQPQHF.